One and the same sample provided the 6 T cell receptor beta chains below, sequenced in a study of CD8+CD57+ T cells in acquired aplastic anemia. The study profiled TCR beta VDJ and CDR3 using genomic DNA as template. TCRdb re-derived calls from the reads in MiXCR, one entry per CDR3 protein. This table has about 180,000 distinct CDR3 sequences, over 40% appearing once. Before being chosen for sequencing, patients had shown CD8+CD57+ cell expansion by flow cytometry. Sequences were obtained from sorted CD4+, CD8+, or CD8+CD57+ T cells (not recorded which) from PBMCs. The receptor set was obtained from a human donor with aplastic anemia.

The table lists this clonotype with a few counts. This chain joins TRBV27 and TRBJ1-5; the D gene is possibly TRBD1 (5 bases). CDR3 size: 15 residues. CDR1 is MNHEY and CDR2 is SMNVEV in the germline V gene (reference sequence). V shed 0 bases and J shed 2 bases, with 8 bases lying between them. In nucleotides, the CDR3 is TGTGCCAGCAGTTTATCCATACAGGGCAATCAGCCCCAGCATTTT. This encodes CASSLSIQGNQPQHF.

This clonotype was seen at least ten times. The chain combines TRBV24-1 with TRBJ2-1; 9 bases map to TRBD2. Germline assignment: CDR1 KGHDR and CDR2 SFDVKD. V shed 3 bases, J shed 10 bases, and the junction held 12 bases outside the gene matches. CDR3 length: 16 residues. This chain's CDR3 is CATSDGGQRGEREQFF. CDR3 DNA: TGTGCCACCAGTGATGGCGGTCAGCGGGGGGAACGGGAGCAGTTCTTC.

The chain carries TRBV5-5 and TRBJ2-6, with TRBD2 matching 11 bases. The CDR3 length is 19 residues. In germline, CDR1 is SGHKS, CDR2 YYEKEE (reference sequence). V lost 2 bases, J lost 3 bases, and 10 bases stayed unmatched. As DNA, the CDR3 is TGTGCCAGCAGCTTCCGGCTAGCGGGAGGTTTTGGTGGGGCCAACGTCCTGACTTTC. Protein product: CASSFRLAGGFGGANVLTF.

CDR3 residues: CASSLALYNEQFF. The CDR3 DNA sequence: TGTGCCAGCAGCTTGGCCTTATACAATGAGCAGTTCTTC. The chain combines TRBV7-3 with TRBJ2-1; the D is unclear. The length of the CDR3 is 13 residues. V was pared by 3 bases and J by 4 bases, with 7 bases between. From germline, CDR1 is SGHTA and CDR2 FQGTGA.

As DNA, the CDR3 is TGCAGTGCTAGAGACCCCGGAGGGGGGCAAGAGACCCAGTACTTC. The encoded protein is CSARDPGGGQETQYF. V is TRBV20-1 and J is TRBJ2-5; either TRBD1 or TRBD2 may fit D (6 bases each). Germline V lookup: CDR1 DFQATT, CDR2 SNEGSKA (reference sequence). The ends were cut back, 0 bases at V and 2 bases at J, with 13 bases in the middle. The CDR3 totals 15 residues.

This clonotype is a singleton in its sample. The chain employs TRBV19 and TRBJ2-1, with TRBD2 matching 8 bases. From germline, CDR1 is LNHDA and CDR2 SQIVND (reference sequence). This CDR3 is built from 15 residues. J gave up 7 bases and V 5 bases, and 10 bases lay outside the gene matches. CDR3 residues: CASSSGGGRLNEQFF. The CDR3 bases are TGTGCCAGTAGTTCGGGGGGGGGGCGTCTGAATGAGCAGTTCTTC.